The rows below give T cell receptor beta chains drawn from one sample of a study of blood T cell repertoires in COVID-19. Sequencing was performed with immunoSEQ multiplex PCR; in TCRdb, only in-frame clones are kept and a portion is missing. Found here are 35,000 to 50,000 clones, 69% of them singletons; the top ten hold roughly 6.3%. The specimen was peripheral blood. The receptors derive from a man older than 75 with acute or convalescent COVID-19. The CDR3 runs from the conserved cysteine through the conserved F or W. A D gene is named only where the DNA matches it firmly. Rows may omit the clone size; those that give it use once, few, many or a size class.

few,NA,TRBV3-1/TRBV3-2,TRBJ1-4,TGTGCCAGCAGCCCCCGGACAGCTAAAAATGAAAAACTGTTTTTT,CASSPRTAKNEKLFF
once,NA,TRBV5-1,TRBJ1-1,TGCGCCAGCAGCTTGGATCAGAACACTGAAGCTTTCTTT,CASSLDQNTEAFF
NA,NA,TRBV19,TRBJ1-5,TGTGCCAGTAGTCTCGGGGGAGGTCAGCCCCAGCATTTT,CASSLGGGQPQHF
NA,TRBD2,TRBV11-2,TRBJ2-1,TGTGCCAGCAACCGACTAGCGGGAGAATACAATGAGCAGTTCTTC,CASNRLAGEYNEQFF
NA,TRBD1,TRBV19,TRBJ1-3,TGTGCCAGTAGTACCGGGACAGGGAACACCATATATTTT,CASSTGTGNTIYF
NA,NA,TRBV15,TRBJ1-1,TGTGCCACCAGCAGAGAGTTCGGGAACACTGAAGCTTTCTTT,CATSREFGNTEAFF
once,NA,TRBV7-9,TRBJ1-1,TGTGCCAGCAGCTTTGGAGGGGACACTGAAGCTTTCTTT,CASSFGGDTEAFF
NA,NA,TRBV5-5,TRBJ1-1,TGTGCCAGCAGCTACATGAACACTGAAGCTTTCTTT,CASSYMNTEAFF
NA,TRBD2,TRBV10-1,TRBJ2-3,TGCGCCAGCTCTCCTATAGCGGGAGGGGCAGATACGCAGTATTTT,CASSPIAGGADTQYF
once,TRBD1,TRBV27,TRBJ1-5,TGTGCCAGCAGCCCGTGGACAGGGGGGGCGAGTTTTGGAAGCAATCAGCCCCAGCATTTT,CASSPWTGGASFGSNQPQHF
many,NA,TRBV19,TRBJ1-4,TGTGCCAGTAGTATAGGCAGGGGCCTAACCGGCAATGAAAAACTGTTTTTT,CASSIGRGLTGNEKLFF
NA,TRBD1,TRBV6-1,TRBJ2-1,TGTGCCAGCAGTGACACCGGGACAGGGCCCAATGAGCAGTTCTTC,CASSDTGTGPNEQFF
NA,NA,TRBV18,TRBJ1-4,TGTGCCAGCTCACCCTCCGACAGTAGGGAAAAACTGTTTTTT,CASSPSDSREKLFF
NA,TRBD2,TRBV10-3,TRBJ2-3,TGTGCCATCAGTGAGTCGGCTCTAGCGGGGGTGACCACAGATACGCAGTATTTT,CAISESALAGVTTDTQYF
few,NA,TRBV6-5,TRBJ1-6,TGTGCCAGCAGTATCAGGGATTCACCCCTCCACTTT,CASSIRDSPLHF
NA,TRBD1,TRBV6-6,TRBJ1-1,TGTGCCAGCATTCCCCGGGACAGGGGTTCATTTCTGGCTTTCTTT,CASIPRDRGSFLAFF
NA,NA,TRBV6-5,TRBJ1-6,TGTGCCAGCGGAAGACAGACTCAGAATTCACCCCTCCACTTT,CASGRQTQNSPLHF
NA,NA,TRBV7-8,TRBJ2-7,TGTGCCAGCAGCTTAGTCGGACAGACCTACGAGCAGTACTTC,CASSLVGQTYEQYF